This entry lists 10 T cell receptor beta chains sequenced from one sample in a study of T cells in localized non-small cell lung cancer. Generated by immunoSEQ multiplex PCR, the TCRdb table keeps only in-frame clones and is missing some. This sample has about 4,400 clones; 34% occur once, and the top ten carry roughly 18%. The sequencing here drew on lung tumor tissue, taken before any cancer treatment. Receptor source: a man aged 35 to 70 with stage II squamous cell lung carcinoma.

The sample holds a few counts of this clone. The chain recombines TRBV9 with TRBJ1-1, with D unclear. Trimming removed 2 bases from V and 0 bases from J, with 11 bases in between. Germline assignment: CDR1 SGDLS and CDR2 YYNGEE. CDR3 length: 15 amino acids. The CDR3 region is CASSVSGSMNTEAFF. The CDR3 DNA is TGTGCCAGCAGCGTTTCCGGGAGTATGAACACTGAAGCTTTCTTT. Filled out from reference TRBV9 and TRBJ1-1, the complete variable domain reads DSGVTQTPKHLITATGQRVTLRCSPRSGDLSVYWYQQSLDQGLQFLIQYYNGEERAKGNILERFSAQQFPDLHSELNLSSLELGDSALYFCASSVSGSMNTEAFFGQGTRLTVV.

V and J are TRBV18 and TRBJ2-7; D could derive from TRBD1 or TRBD2 (5 bases each). CDR3 length equals 16 residues. V shed 2 bases and J shed 6 bases, with 20 bases lying between them. The germline gives CDR1 KGHSH, CDR2 LQKENI. The CDR3 is CASSPVLGTKGTEQYF. The CDR3 bases are TGTGCCAGCTCACCAGTCCTCGGGACCAAGGGAACCGAGCAGTACTTC.

The V call is TRBV29-1, the J call TRBJ2-3, with TRBD2 matching 8 bases. The CDR3 totals 14 residues. Germline V gene data show CDR1 as SQVTM and CDR2 as ANQGSEA. With 4 bases clipped from V and 6 bases from J, the junction kept 9 bases outside the gene matches. CDR3 bases: TGCAGCGTTGCTGAGCGGGGGCCGGGGGATACGCAGTATTTT. It is translated as CSVAERGPGDTQYF.

The table lists this clone with many counts. V and J are TRBV9 and TRBJ2-3; TRBD2 aligns across 9 bases. The CDR3 consists of 15 residues. V was clipped by 3 bases and J by 1 base; unmatched bases: 3. Germline assignment: CDR1 SGDLS and CDR2 YYNGEE. The CDR3 region is CASSARTSGTDTQYF. In nucleotides, the CDR3 is TGTGCCAGCAGCGCCCGGACTAGCGGCACAGATACGCAGTATTTT.

In this sample, this clone turned up a few times. This chain uses TRBV9 with TRBJ2-1; D unresolved. Germline values: CDR1 SGDLS, CDR2 YYNGEE. CDR3 size: 15 residues. V gave up 1 base and J gave up 3 bases, with 11 bases separating them. CDR3: CASSVQSGVYNEQFF. DNA for the CDR3: TGTGCCAGCAGCGTACAGTCAGGAGTCTACAATGAGCAGTTCTTC.

This clone was recorded a few times. The chain is built from TRBV5-1 and TRBJ1-1; D may be TRBD1 (6 bases). Germline-derived CDR1 and CDR2 are SGHRS and YFSETQ. Deletions cut 2 bases from V and 1 base from J, with 12 bases between. The CDR3 is made up of 15 amino acids. CDR3 in DNA: TGCGCCAGCAGCTTAAGGACAGTAGGGAACACTGAAGCTTTCTTT. Protein: CASSLRTVGNTEAFF. Supplemented by reference TRBV5-1 and TRBJ1-1, the full variable domain reads KAGVTQTPRYLIKTRGQQVTLSCSPISGHRSVSWYQQTPGQGLQFLFEYFSETQRNKGNFPGRFSGRQFSNSRSEMNVSTLELGDSALYLCASSLRTVGNTEAFFGQGTRLTVV.

The rearrangement uses TRBV9 and TRBJ1-1; 7 nucleotides line up with TRBD1. Germline values: CDR1 SGDLS, CDR2 YYNGEE. The CDR3 extends over 15 amino acids. V shed 3 bases and J 0 bases; nucleotides not matched to a gene: 5. As DNA, the CDR3 is TGTGCCAGCAGCGCCGCAACAGGGGTGAACACTGAAGCTTTCTTT. Translated: CASSAATGVNTEAFF.

This clone has just a few counts. The chain has TRBV6-8 and TRBJ1-1; 10 bases are a match to TRBD1. J gave up 4 bases and V 6 bases, and 5 bases lay outside the gene matches. The length of the CDR3 is 14 residues. CDR1 and CDR2 from the germline V gene are MNHGY and SAAAGT. This CDR3 is CASRLRQGATEAFF. The CDR3 coding sequence is TGTGCCAGCAGACTAAGACAGGGGGCCACTGAAGCTTTCTTT.

This clone was seen a handful of times. The chain is built from TRBV6-8 and TRBJ2-2, with 10 nucleotides matching TRBD2. The CDR3 loop spans 14 amino acids. Trimming cost V 5 bases and J 7 bases; bases outside gene matches: 4. Per germline, CDR1 MNHGY and CDR2 SAAAGT. CDR3 in amino acids: CASSRTSGVGELFF. Here the CDR3 DNA reads TGTGCCAGCAGTAGGACTAGCGGAGTCGGGGAGCTGTTTTTT.

This clone was counted many times. The chain couples TRBV6-1 to TRBJ1-2, with D unresolved. The CDR3 consists of 13 residues. From germline, CDR1 is MNHNS and CDR2 SASEGT. Trimming removed 1 base at V and 2 bases at J, with 5 bases between. The CDR3 sequence: CASSEGANYGYTF. The DNA for the CDR3 is TGTGCCAGCAGTGAAGGGGCAAACTATGGCTACACCTTC.